Given below is one TCR beta chain in context. Profiling relied on immunoSEQ multiplex PCR, and the TCRdb table lists in-frame clones only, not all of them. The profile covers 150,000 to 200,000 clones, with roughly 91% appearing a single time and 1.4% to 1.5% taken by the ten largest. These data originate in a study of control samples from healthy donors and cancer patients. The CDR3 is made up of 13 amino acids. Germline V gene sequence: CDR1 SGHRS, CDR2 YFSETQ. Trimming stripped 0 bases from V and 6 bases from J, with 9 bases between. This chain joins TRBV5-1 and TRBJ1-1; D possibly corresponds to TRBD1 (6 bases). This clonotype was obtained from a man aged 18 to 35 in good health. Sequencing input: blood. The CDR3 DNA sequence: TGCGCCAGCAGCTTGGCAGGGGTCCCTGAAGCTTTCTTT. Its protein is CASSLAGVPEAFF.